The clone carrying this TCR beta chain was seen a few times. Its antigen is currently unknown. The ends lost 5 bases at V and 0 bases at J; junction bases unmatched: 1. CDR1 is LNHNV and CDR2 is YYDKDF in the germline V gene (reference sequence). This CDR3 is built from 14 residues. The source of the sample is a study of STAT5B mutations in CD4+ large granular lymphocyte leukemia. Study-wide findings and caveats: 8/27 top patient clones versus 2/35 control clones were TRBV06-family. Main leukemic clonotypes were patient-specific, but about 26% appeared at low frequency elsewhere. Without putative leukemic clones, patient CD4-sorted repertoires remained more clonal than healthy CD4+ repertoires.

The survey-level immunoSEQ assay was used. Generated by immunoSEQ multiplex PCR, the TCRdb table keeps only in-frame clones and is missing some. The sample includes 20,000 or so clones, around 75% seen only once; the top ten take 30%. The TCR was taken from a human donor in good health. The specimen was CD4+ T cells from blood buffy coats. The chain links TRBV15 to TRBJ2-1; 7 positions agree with TRBD2. The CDR3 loop reads CATSGGSSYNEQFF. DNA of the CDR3: TGTGCCACCAGCGGCGGGAGCTCCTACAATGAGCAGTTCTTC.